This T cell receptor (beta chain) emerged from a study of early T cells in non-severe SARS-CoV-2 infection (dated by TCRdb to about 2021). In the study overall: Because TCR sequencing was done on bulk RNA from unsorted whole blood, the alpha and beta chains could not be paired.

Receptors were amplified or captured by 5' RACE. This sample was sequenced with a NextSeq 500. To correct for sequencing error and PCR bias, the TCR library protocol tagged individual cDNA molecules with unique molecular identifiers. Both TCR alpha and beta chains were sequenced, and tight co-correlation was observed between alpha and beta sequence abundances in each sample. In the original analysis: Decombinator V4 was used to annotate TCR sequences for V gene, J gene and CDR3. Expanded TCRs were defined as changing significantly between any two time points under a Poisson model with p below 0.0001. TCR abundances were normalised to the total number of TCRs sequenced per sample and expressed as counts per million. MAIT TCRs were defined by TRAV1-2 paired with TRAJ12, TRAJ20 or TRAJ33, and iNKT TCRs by TRAV10 paired with TRAJ18. VDJdb, accessed on 1 November 2021, was searched for TCRs annotated for CMV, EBV and SARS-CoV-2, and TCRs annotated for more than one antigen were excluded. TCRdb reprocessing: public reads trimmed at Q25 with fastp, clones called with MiXCR, in-frame beta chains kept. Every distinct CDR3 protein forms one entry, paired with its most common genes and DNA. Here the V and J calls rest on TCRdb's processing, not on the authors' analysis. This sample holds 65,000 to 70,000 distinct CDR3 sequences; less than 15% were observed only once. The ten largest clonotypes hold more than 1.5% of the sample.

Set within a cohort of healthcare workers in London, UK, this nested case-control study involved weekly PCR testing of nasopharyngeal swabs along with blood sampling. Between 23 and 31 March 2020, the week of the UK lockdown, healthcare workers were enrolled and then followed up weekly for as long as 16 weeks. Concerning this clonotype itself: Its binding antigen is unknown. Base qualities are not recorded, but no much larger clone differs from it by a single base.

The investigation overall reported the following: VDJdb matching was skewed toward anti-spike CD8 responses and likely underestimated virus-specific expansions by missing private and CD4 specificities.

Counted from cysteine to phenylalanine, this CDR3 has 17 amino acids. The sequence is cut down to CDR3 DNA, 51 bases in frame from base 1. V lost 1 base and J lost 3 bases; the stretch between them is 17 bases long. Based on the germline V gene (reference sequence), the CDR1 and CDR2 sequences are SGHNT and YYREEE. Rearrangement joined TRBV5-4 to TRBJ2-1, and possibly TRBD2, on 7 matching bases. The source of this sequence is an adult who was a healthcare worker with PCR-confirmed SARS-CoV-2 infection or an uninfected control (not recorded which). Sequences were obtained from whole blood. The DNA reads as follows: TGTGCCAGCAGCTTGACACGGGGGCTAGCGGACTACAATGAGCAGTTCTTC. It translates to CASSLTRGLADYNEQFF.